Listed here is a single T cell receptor (beta chain). Repertoires were generated with immunoSEQ multiplex PCR, while TCRdb's copy carries only in-frame clones and drops some. The table shows approximately 130,000 clones, with roughly nine tenths occurring only once. This record comes from a study of PD-1 blockade in mismatch repair-deficient tumors. Per the germline V gene, CDR1 is SGHRS and CDR2 is YFSETQ. The CDR3 is 14 amino acids. V shed 0 bases and J shed 3 bases, with 10 bases lying between them. Every patient had mismatch repair deficiency by PCR or immunohistochemistry. The TCR-sequenced patients were a few responders to pembrolizumab.

The rearrangement joins TRBV5-1 to TRBJ2-7, with D perhaps matching TRBD1 (5 bases). This sequence was found in an adult with mismatch repair-deficient cancer. Sequencing used peripheral blood, obtained 44 weeks after starting pembrolizumab. The CDR3 spells CASSLGPGLYEQYF. CDR3 nucleotides: TGCGCCAGCAGCTTGGGGCCAGGGCTCTACGAGCAGTACTTC.